This T cell receptor (beta chain) was obtained from a study of cytomegalovirus exposure and HLA in healthy donors. Overall study context: Earlier, 100 million to 120 million unique TCR beta sequences were recovered from about 170 million T cells by an analysis.

This PCR relied on a set of 60 Vbeta primers and 13 Jbeta primers. Assay: immunoSEQ multiplex PCR; the TCRdb copy retains only in-frame clones and omits some. The sample includes some 150,000 clones, under 85% of them seen just once. Sequencing was carried out using PBMCs. The clonotype was recovered from a female donor in good health and CMV-seronegative.

In DNA form, the CDR3 reads TGTGCCAGCAGTGAACCTGACAGGGGTGATAATTCACCCCTCCACTTT. Translated, it gives CASSEPDRGDNSPLHF. The chain has TRBV2 and TRBJ1-6; 8 bases agree with TRBD1. The V and J ends lost 2 bases and 5 bases, in that order; junction bases with no gene match: 5. Germline assignment: CDR1 SNHLY and CDR2 FYNNEI. CDR3 length: 16 residues.